The 29 T cell receptor beta chains in this list originate from one sample, sequenced in a study of Ad26.COV2.S vaccination and SARS-CoV-2 variants. Treatment defined: around 19 received Ad26.COV2.S at low or high dose, single or two shots; about 5 received placebo; per-sample allocation not given. Each sample was drawn 63 days after the first injection (of vaccine or placebo). Repertoires were generated with immunoSEQ multiplex PCR, while TCRdb's copy carries only in-frame clones and drops some. The sample carries about 390,000 clones, about 90% recorded once. Specimen: peripheral blood, collected in a trial of Ad26.COV2.S vaccine versus placebo. The receptor source for this set is a person between 18 and 60 years old who received the Ad26.COV2.S COVID-19 vaccine or a placebo.

The V call is TRBV6-2 or TRBV6-3, the J call TRBJ1-2; 9 bases are a match to TRBD1. CDR1 and CDR2 from the germline V gene are MNHEY and SVGEGT. The CDR3 length is 18 residues. With 0 bases clipped from V and 5 bases from J, the junction kept 13 bases outside the gene matches. The CDR3 protein is CASSYSIGTGLSVYGYTF. The CDR3, as DNA: TGTGCCAGCAGTTACTCGATCGGGACAGGGCTATCCGTGTATGGCTACACCTTC.

The chain couples TRBV10-3 to TRBJ2-1, with TRBD1 matching 11 bases. This CDR3 region has 16 residues. Germline-derived CDR1 and CDR2 are ENHRY and SYGVKD. Trimming took 7 bases from V and 5 from J; bases not matched to a gene: 10. In DNA form, the CDR3 reads TGTGCCATCAAAGAGGACAGGGGGCTTTCTGACAATGAGCAGTTCTTC. Its translation: CAIKEDRGLSDNEQFF.

This rearrangement joins TRBV14 to TRBJ2-7; D may match TRBD1 or TRBD2 (5 bases each). The V end lost 0 bases, the J end lost 5 bases, and 14 bases lay between the germline ends. CDR1 is SGHDN and CDR2 is FVKESK in the germline V gene. The CDR3 spans 15 residues. The CDR3 region is CASSQDRVGTHEQYF. CDR3 coding DNA: TGTGCCAGCAGCCAAGATCGGGTAGGGACCCACGAGCAGTACTTC. Based on the CDR3 plus reference TRBV14 and TRBJ2-7, the full variable domain is EAGVTQFPSHSVIEKGQTVTLRCDPISGHDNLYWYRRVMGKEIKFLLHFVKESKQDESGMPNNRFLAERTGGTYSTLKVQPAELEDSGVYFCASSQDRVGTHEQYFGPGTRLTVT.

The rearrangement links TRBV19 to TRBJ2-1; perhaps TRBD2 as D (6 bases). The CDR3 is 15 amino acids. Deletions cut 3 bases from V and 10 bases from J, with 19 bases between. Germline V gene lookup returns CDR1 LNHDA and CDR2 SQIVND (reference sequence). Written as DNA, the CDR3 is TGTGCCAGTAGTATCGGCGGGACTTCCCTGGAGGAGCAGTTCTTC. Translating it yields CASSIGGTSLEEQFF.

This rearrangement joins TRBV7-2 to TRBJ1-4; 10 positions match TRBD1. The CDR3 consists of 14 residues. CDR1 is SGHTA, CDR2 FQGNSA, per germline. Trimming cost V 5 bases and J 6 bases; bases outside gene matches: 3. DNA for the CDR3: TGTGCCAGCAGCCGGGACAGGGGCCATGAAAAACTGTTTTTT. It specifies CASSRDRGHEKLFF.

The rearrangement joins TRBV6-5 to TRBJ1-3; weak D call: TRBD1 (6 bases). Trimming left V 6 bases short and J 2 bases short, with 11 bases between. The CDR3 consists of 14 residues. Germline V gene sequence: CDR1 MNHEY, CDR2 SVGAGI. CDR3 sequence: CASRPRDTGNTIYF. CDR3 coding DNA: TGTGCCAGCAGGCCCCGGGACACTGGAAACACCATATATTTT.

The V call is TRBV5-4, the J call TRBJ1-2; D perhaps matches TRBD1 (5 bases). The CDR3 extends over 15 amino acids. Trimming removed 5 bases from V and 4 bases from J, with 18 bases in between. CDR1 is SGHNT, CDR2 YYREEE, per germline (reference sequence). The CDR3, as DNA: TGTGCCAGCAGGGTTCGAGGGACGGCCTCCTATGGCTACACCTTC. Protein sequence: CASRVRGTASYGYTF.

The V gene is TRBV27, the J gene TRBJ2-3, with D perhaps matching TRBD2 (5 bases). Trimming stripped 3 bases from V and 2 bases from J, with 9 bases between. The length of the CDR3 is 14 residues. Germline V gene data show CDR1 as MNHEY and CDR2 as SMNVEV (reference sequence). Here the CDR3 DNA reads TGTGCCAGCAGTTTCTCGGGATACACAGATACGCAGTATTTT. Its translation is CASSFSGYTDTQYF.

The chain carries TRBV3-1 (or the pseudogene TRBV3-2) and TRBJ1-6; D is ambiguous. Trimming stripped 3 bases from V and 7 bases from J, with 16 bases between. The CDR3 extends over 16 amino acids. Per the germline V gene, CDR1 is LGHDT and CDR2 is YNNKEL (reference sequence). Here the CDR3 DNA reads TGTGCCAGCAGCCATCGCGGCAGGCGACTAAATTCACCCCTCCACTTT. This codes for CASSHRGRRLNSPLHF.

The V gene is TRBV27, the J gene TRBJ2-1; a weak D match, TRBD2 (7 bases). V was shortened by 5 bases and J by 8 bases, with 13 bases between the two germline ends. The germline gives CDR1 MNHEY, CDR2 SMNVEV (reference sequence). CDR3 size: 13 residues. The DNA for the CDR3 is TGTGCCAGCAGTCTGGCGGGGGCGCATGAGCAGTTCTTC. Its translation is CASSLAGAHEQFF.

J is TRBJ1-1 and V is TRBV19; D is undetermined. This CDR3 is built from 15 residues. CDR1 LNHDA and CDR2 SQIVND come from the germline V gene (reference sequence). Trimming took 5 bases from V and 0 from J, leaving 13 bases between them. For the CDR3, the DNA is TGTGCCAGTAGTCCCCCCCGGCCTATGAACACTGAAGCTTTCTTT. Translation: CASSPPRPMNTEAFF.

J is TRBJ2-1 and V is TRBV2, with unresolved D. Trimming took off 2 bases at V and 4 bases at J, with 9 bases between the two ends. Germline V gene data show CDR1 as SNHLY and CDR2 as FYNNEI. The CDR3 sequence is 14 residues long. The DNA for the CDR3 is TGTGCCAGCAGTGAAAGGACGGATTACAATGAGCAGTTCTTC. Protein: CASSERTDYNEQFF. The variable domain in full, completed from reference TRBV2 and TRBJ2-1, reads EPEVTQTPSHQVTQMGQEVILRCVPISNHLYFYWYRQILGQKVEFLVSFYNNEISEKSEIFDDQFSVERPDGSNFTLKIRSTKLEDSAMYFCASSERTDYNEQFFGPGTRLTVL.

The rearrangement joins TRBV6-5 to TRBJ2-7, with TRBD1 identical over 7 bases. This CDR3 spans 13 amino acids. Looked up from germline, CDR1 is MNHEY and CDR2 is SVGAGI. Trimming took 2 bases from V and 3 from J; bases not matched to a gene: 1. The CDR3 DNA reads TGTGCCAGCAGTTACGGGACAGACTACGAGCAGTACTTC. Residues: CASSYGTDYEQYF.

The DNA for the CDR3 is TGTGCCAGCACCCGTCGGGACACGGCCCGCCACGAGCAGTACTTC. Encoded protein: CASTRRDTARHEQYF. V is TRBV28 and J is TRBJ2-7, with D perhaps matching TRBD1 (6 bases). Trimming removed 7 bases from V and 5 bases from J, with 21 bases in between. Germline CDR1 and CDR2: MDHEN and SYDVKM. This CDR3 comprises 15 residues.

The CDR3 sequence is CASSLRDKYYEQYF. The CDR3 DNA is TGTGCCAGCAGCTTAAGGGACAAGTACTACGAGCAGTACTTC. The V call is TRBV7-8, the J call TRBJ2-7, with D tentatively TRBD1 (6 bases). Germline lookup yields CDR1 SGHVS and CDR2 FQNEAQ. The CDR3 has 14 amino acids. V was trimmed by 2 bases and J by 3 bases, leaving 11 bases between them.

V and J are TRBV30 and TRBJ1-4, with TRBD1 as a possible D gene (6 bases). Germline CDR1 and CDR2: GTSNPN and SVGIG (reference sequence). Trimming took 4 bases from V and 10 from J, leaving 13 bases between them. There are 12 residues in the CDR3. The CDR3 sequence is CAWNYIRGKLFF. Written as DNA, the CDR3 is TGTGCCTGGAACTATATCAGGGGAAAACTGTTTTTT.

Here the CDR3 reads CASSLRGDRSYNEQFF. The CDR3 bases are TGTGCCAGCAGTTTGCGGGGGGACCGCTCCTACAATGAGCAGTTCTTC. V gene TRBV9 combines with J gene TRBJ2-1; 8 bases map to TRBD2. Germline CDR1 SGDLS, CDR2 YYNGEE. This CDR3 is built from 16 residues. V shed 5 bases and J 0 bases; nucleotides not matched to a gene: 7.

The rearrangement joins TRBV4-1 to TRBJ1-1; D is possibly TRBD1 (6 bases). The CDR3 length is 16 residues. The germline V and J ends were trimmed by 2 bases and 5 bases, with 18 bases remaining between them. Germline loops: CDR1 MGHRA, CDR2 YSYEKL. This chain's CDR3 is CASSQIPQGRGTEAFF. The CDR3 DNA is TGCGCCAGCAGCCAAATTCCTCAGGGGCGAGGTACTGAAGCTTTCTTT.

This chain uses TRBV20-1 with TRBJ2-7; D is unresolved. Germline V gene data show CDR1 as DFQATT and CDR2 as SNEGSKA (reference sequence). This CDR3 spans 11 amino acids. The V end lost 3 bases, the J end lost 3 bases, and 6 bases lay between the germline ends. CDR3 sequence: CSARSLYEQYF. CDR3 DNA sequence: TGCAGTGCTAGGTCTCTCTACGAGCAGTACTTC.

V is TRBV9 and J is TRBJ2-7; 11 nucleotides line up with TRBD2. The germline V gene has CDR1 SGDLS and CDR2 YYNGEE. There are 16 residues in the CDR3. Trimming cost V 0 bases and J 0 bases; bases outside gene matches: 2. CDR3 bases: TGTGCCAGCAGCGTAGATCTAGCGGGGGGCTCCTACGAGCAGTACTTC. It codes for CASSVDLAGGSYEQYF.

The chain combines TRBV3-1 (or the pseudogene TRBV3-2) with TRBJ2-5; 7 bases are a match to TRBD2. The J segment lost 4 bases and the V segment lost 0 bases, leaving 5 bases of the junction unmatched. The germline V gene has CDR1 LGHDT and CDR2 YNNKEL (reference sequence). The CDR3 extends over 15 amino acids. The CDR3 is CASSQEGGFGETQYF. CDR3 coding DNA: TGTGCCAGCAGCCAAGAGGGAGGGTTCGGAGAGACCCAGTACTTC.

V and J are TRBV5-8 and TRBJ2-1, with D perhaps given as TRBD1 or TRBD2 (5 bases each). The CDR3 extends over 16 amino acids. Germline V gene sequence: CDR1 SGHTS, CDR2 YDEGEE. Trimming stripped 0 bases from V and 2 bases from J, with 12 bases between. Here the CDR3 reads CASSLEKKGPYNEQFF. The CDR3 DNA sequence: TGTGCCAGCAGCTTGGAGAAGAAGGGACCCTACAATGAGCAGTTCTTC. Variable domain in full (rest from reference TRBV5-8 and TRBJ2-1): EAGVTQSPTHLIKTRGQQATLRCSPISGHTSVYWYQQALGLGLQFLLWYDEGEERNRGNFPPRFSGRQFPNYSSELNVNALELEDSALYLCASSLEKKGPYNEQFFGPGTRLTVL.

The chain recombines TRBV4-3 with TRBJ1-6; 9 nucleotides align to TRBD1. This CDR3 has 15 residues. The germline V gene encodes CDR1 LGHNA and CDR2 YSLEER. V was clipped by 2 bases and J by 10 bases; unmatched bases: 6. CDR3 nucleotides: TGCGCCAGCAGCCAAAACGGACAGGGGCGATCACCCCTCCACTTT. Protein product: CASSQNGQGRSPLHF.

The chain has TRBV5-6 and TRBJ2-5; the D is unclear. The CDR3 spans 14 residues. Trimming stripped 0 bases from V and 2 bases from J, with 8 bases between. The V gene's germline CDR1 is SGHDT and CDR2 YYEEEE. CDR3 amino acids: CASSLEAKQETQYF. CDR3 DNA sequence: TGTGCCAGCAGCTTGGAGGCTAAACAAGAGACCCAGTACTTC.

The chain is built from TRBV2 and TRBJ2-5; TRBD1 matches 11 bases. This CDR3 is 16 amino acids long. Germline V gene sequence: CDR1 SNHLY, CDR2 FYNNEI. V lost 5 bases to trimming and J lost 2 bases; unmatched junction nucleotides: 7. The CDR3 sequence: CASSQTGTGGQETQYF. The DNA for the CDR3 is TGTGCCAGCAGTCAAACCGGGACAGGGGGTCAAGAGACCCAGTACTTC. Full variable domain (missing parts from reference TRBV2 and TRBJ2-5): EPEVTQTPSHQVTQMGQEVILRCVPISNHLYFYWYRQILGQKVEFLVSFYNNEISEKSEIFDDQFSVERPDGSNFTLKIRSTKLEDSAMYFCASSQTGTGGQETQYFGPGTRLLVL.

The chain is built from TRBV5-6 and TRBJ2-6, with TRBD1 matching 8 bases. V was clipped by 2 bases and J by 5 bases; unmatched bases: 12. The germline CDR1 and CDR2 sequences are SGHDT and YYEEEE. This CDR3 has 18 residues. CDR3 bases: TGTGCCAGCAGCTTTGACAGGGGTCAACTTCTGAGGGCCAACGTCCTGACTTTC. Translation gives CASSFDRGQLLRANVLTF.

The chain's CDR3 is CSVNGGDYTDTQYF. The CDR3 bases are TGCAGCGTCAACGGGGGAGATTACACAGATACGCAGTATTTT. The chain couples TRBV29-1 to TRBJ2-3; a possible D gene is TRBD2 (6 bases). Trimming cost V 6 bases and J 2 bases, with 15 bases left between them. The germline V gene has CDR1 SQVTM and CDR2 ANQGSEA. The CDR3 contains 14 residues.

The V call is TRBV10-3, the J call TRBJ2-1; D perhaps matches TRBD2 (6 bases). Germline assignment: CDR1 ENHRY and CDR2 SYGVKD. Trimming took 6 bases from V and 5 from J, leaving 11 bases between them. The CDR3 runs 13 residues. CDR3 DNA sequence: TGTGCCATCAGAGCGGAGGGTCACAATGAGCAGTTCTTC. It yields the protein CAIRAEGHNEQFF.

The chain has TRBV5-4 and TRBJ2-7, with D possibly being TRBD2 (8 bases). Trimming took 5 bases from V and 0 from J, leaving 15 bases between them. CDR1 is SGHNT and CDR2 is YYREEE in the germline V gene (reference sequence). CDR3 length equals 15 residues. CDR3 DNA: TGTGCCAGCAGTCCCGGGGGGGACAGCTCCTACGAGCAGTACTTC. Protein: CASSPGGDSSYEQYF.